The 26 T cell receptor beta chains given below trace back to one sample, sequenced in a study of post-analysis software for immune sequencing data. General observations from the study: Controls showed lower frequencies than patients for roughly five TRBV segments, and TRBV5-6, TRBV5-1 and TRBV20-1 were among these.

Tagging with unique molecular identifiers was a feature of the TCR beta cDNA libraries. TCRdb itself ran the PCR reads through MiXCR, one entry per CDR3 protein. The sample holds about 400,000 distinct CDR3 sequences, roughly 30% seen once. No antigen has been assigned to these receptors. Sequencing was done on a sample of blood. The receptors stem from a girl aged 5-17 years with multiple sclerosis.

V usage is TRBV4-2 and J usage is TRBJ1-5; no reliable D call. Germline V CDR1 and CDR2: LGHNA, YNFKEQ. The V gene lost 0 bases and the J gene lost 0 bases, with 12 bases spanning the gap. The CDR3 is 17 residues long. CDR3 region: CASSQEGDLYSNQPQHF. In DNA, the CDR3 is TGTGCCAGCAGCCAAGAGGGCGATTTATATAGCAATCAGCCCCAGCATTTT.

This clonotype has at least ten counts. This chain links TRBV11-2 with TRBJ2-7; 7 nucleotides agree with TRBD1. After removal of 4 bases from V and 3 bases from J, the junction contained 3 bases not matched to a gene. The CDR3 has 13 amino acids. Germline loops: CDR1 SGHAT, CDR2 FQNNGV. CDR3 residues: CASSSRTGYEQYF. The DNA for the CDR3 is TGTGCCAGCAGCTCGCGGACAGGCTACGAGCAGTACTTC.

In its sample, this clonotype was seen a few times. This sequence joins TRBV28 and TRBJ2-3, with 9 nucleotides matching TRBD1. The CDR3 contains 17 residues. Trimming removed 5 bases from V and 2 bases from J; junction bases left unmatched: 11. CDR1 is MDHEN, CDR2 SYDVKM, per germline. The DNA of the CDR3 is TGTGCCAGCAGTCTACTACCGGGACAGGGAGTCACAGATACGCAGTATTTT. Protein product: CASSLLPGQGVTDTQYF.

This clonotype was observed many times. This chain uses TRBV20-1 with TRBJ1-5; D ambiguous. Germline-derived CDR1 and CDR2 are DFQATT and SNEGSKA (reference sequence). CDR3 length: 9 residues. V was clipped by 7 bases and J by 6 bases, with 4 bases between them. The CDR3 loop is CSVGQPQHF. CDR3 nucleotide sequence: TGCAGTGTGGGTCAGCCCCAGCATTTT.

V is TRBV4-1 and J is TRBJ2-3; 14 nucleotides agree with TRBD2. Germline loops: CDR1 MGHRA, CDR2 YSYEKL. This CDR3 region has 19 residues. Trimming took 4 bases from V and 2 from J; bases not matched to a gene: 11. The CDR3 nucleotides are TGCGCCAGCAGCCCCCCCAGGACTAGCGGGGGGCTGACCACAGATACGCAGTATTTT. Its translation: CASSPPRTSGGLTTDTQYF.

This clonotype has only a few counts. The rearrangement joins TRBV7-9 to TRBJ1-4; D is undetermined. The V end lost 5 bases, the J end lost 5 bases, and 15 bases lay between the germline ends. This CDR3 spans 15 amino acids. The germline V gene has CDR1 SEHNR and CDR2 FQNEAQ (reference sequence). The CDR3 DNA reads as TGTGCCAGCAGCGAACATGAGGTGGGGAATGAAAAACTGTTTTTT. This encodes CASSEHEVGNEKLFF.

The chain couples TRBV5-1 to TRBJ2-1, with 13 bases lining up with TRBD2. Germline V gene sequence: CDR1 SGHRS, CDR2 YFSETQ. After removal of 1 base from V and 9 bases from J, the junction contained 4 bases not matched to a gene. The CDR3 runs to 15 residues. CDR3 region: CASSLTSGGASEQFF. The CDR3 DNA follows: TGCGCCAGCAGCTTGACTAGCGGGGGGGCGAGTGAGCAGTTCTTC.

This clonotype was found a few times. V is TRBV4-3 and J is TRBJ2-7; 10 positions match TRBD2. Trimming at V came to 1 base and at J to 2 bases, leaving 11 bases not matched to a gene. The CDR3 covers 18 residues. CDR1 is LGHNA, CDR2 YSLEER, per germline. CDR3 in DNA: TGCGCCAGCAGCCAAGGCTTCGTACTAGCGGGGCCAACCTACGAGCAGTACTTC. Protein sequence: CASSQGFVLAGPTYEQYF.

The rearrangement joins TRBV5-5 to TRBJ2-5; D gene unclear. CDR1 SGHKS and CDR2 YYEKEE come from the germline V gene (reference sequence). The CDR3 loop spans 14 amino acids. The V end lost 6 bases, the J end lost 5 bases, and 17 bases lay between the germline ends. The DNA of the CDR3 is TGTGCCAGCAACGCCGGGCACCTGGAGGAGACCCAGTACTTC. Translated: CASNAGHLEETQYF.

V gene TRBV6-1 combines with J gene TRBJ2-7; TRBD2 agrees at 7 bases. The CDR3 totals 13 residues. J gave up 3 bases and V 3 bases, and 2 bases lay outside the gene matches. Germline CDR1 and CDR2: MNHNS and SASEGT. CDR3 sequence (DNA): TGTGCCAGCAGTGATGGGGGGGGCTACGAGCAGTACTTC. Translating it yields CASSDGGGYEQYF.

This clonotype has just a few counts. V gene TRBV7-9 combines with J gene TRBJ1-6; D gene unclear. The V end lost 2 bases, the J end lost 3 bases, and 5 bases lay between the germline ends. CDR1 and CDR2 (germline): SEHNR, FQNEAQ (reference sequence). The CDR3 sequence is 14 residues long. In nucleotides, the CDR3 is TGTGCCAGCAGCTTAATAGACTATAATTCACCCCTCCACTTT. Protein sequence: CASSLIDYNSPLHF.

This clonotype was detected a few times. The chain recombines TRBV9 with TRBJ2-5; 7 bases align to TRBD1. The end of the DNA fits TRBJ2-7 better, so the J call may be wrong. There are 15 residues in the CDR3. Germline CDR1 reads SGDLS; CDR2 reads YYNGEE. CDR3 sequence (DNA): TGTGCCAGCAGCGTAGGACGAGGGGGCGGCTACGAGCAGTACTTC. Its translation is CASSVGRGGGYEQYF.

This clonotype was counted between two and nine times. This chain joins TRBV12-3 or TRBV12-4 and TRBJ1-5; TRBD1 aligns across 7 bases. Unmatched junction bases numbered 3, after V lost 1 base and J lost 3 bases. This CDR3 is built from 15 residues. The DNA of the CDR3 is TGTGCCAGCAGTTTAGGGGACAGCGACAATCAGCCCCAGCATTTT. Its translation is CASSLGDSDNQPQHF.

About this clonotype itself: Sequence at one end of the junction differs from germline and may be a read error. The V call is TRBV6-1, the J call TRBJ2-3; unclear D gene. Germline V gives CDR1 MNHNS, CDR2 SASEGT. The length of the CDR3 is 12 residues. The CDR3 here is CASHAWPDTRYF. The CDR3 DNA reads TGTGCCAGCCACGCCTGGCCAGATACGCGGTATTTT.

This clonotype came up many times. This rearrangement joins TRBV20-1 to TRBJ2-5; D is perhaps TRBD1 (7 bases). The CDR3 extends over 12 amino acids. CDR1 and CDR2 (germline): DFQATT, SNEGSKA (reference sequence). V was pared by 8 bases and J by 5 bases, with 15 bases between. The CDR3 sequence: CSSRTGGETQYF. The CDR3 nucleotides are TGCAGTTCCCGGACAGGAGGGGAGACCCAGTACTTC.

This clonotype was seen only a few times. V and J are TRBV5-1 and TRBJ2-7, with a tentative D call TRBD2 (5 bases). Germline CDR1 reads SGHRS; CDR2 reads YFSETQ. The CDR3 runs to 14 residues. Trimming stripped 5 bases from V and 4 bases from J, with 16 bases between. CDR3 bases: TGCGCCAGCAGTTCCTCGAGCGGCGGTTACGAGCAGTACTTC. This sequence encodes CASSSSSGGYEQYF.

The chain employs TRBV7-9 and TRBJ2-1; D is ambiguous. Germline V gene lookup returns CDR1 SEHNR and CDR2 FQNEAQ (reference sequence). The CDR3 consists of 16 residues. The V end lost 5 bases, the J end lost 0 bases, and 14 bases lay between the germline ends. CDR3 sequence (DNA): TGTGCCAGCAGCCTCCGACCGAGAAGCTCCTACAATGAGCAGTTCTTC. This codes for CASSLRPRSSYNEQFF.

V is TRBV12-3 or TRBV12-4 and J is TRBJ2-3, with TRBD2 matching over 8 bases. The V and J ends lost 3 bases and 2 bases, in that order; junction bases with no gene match: 10. There are 17 residues in the CDR3. The CDR3 protein is CASSFRNSGASTDTQYF. In nucleotides, the CDR3 is TGTGCCAGCAGTTTCCGGAATAGCGGGGCCTCCACAGATACGCAGTATTTT.

In this sample, this clonotype turned up a few times. The chain joins TRBV12-3 or TRBV12-4 to TRBJ2-5; TRBD1 agrees at 10 bases. Germline trimming cut 5 bases from V and 4 bases from J; bases unmatched to any gene: 1. CDR3 length equals 13 residues. CDR3 region: CASSRTGGETQYF. In DNA form, the CDR3 reads TGTGCCAGCAGTAGGACAGGGGGAGAGACCCAGTACTTC.

The gene calls are TRBV6-5 and TRBJ1-1; D might be TRBD1 (5 bases). Trimming took 8 bases from V and 3 from J, leaving 19 bases between them. The CDR3 contains 15 residues. The V gene's germline CDR1 is MNHEY and CDR2 SVGAGI. CDR3 protein: CASGYSGTDHTEAFF. CDR3 nucleotides: TGTGCCAGCGGCTACTCCGGGACGGACCACACTGAAGCTTTCTTT.

This clonotype was detected a few times. This chain joins TRBV4-3 and TRBJ2-3, with TRBD2 identical over 9 bases. This CDR3 contains 14 residues. The V gene end was trimmed by 4 bases and the J gene end by 6 bases; junction bases not matched to a gene: 5. Germline lookup yields CDR1 LGHNA and CDR2 YSLEER. The CDR3, as DNA: TGCGCCAGCAGCCTAAGCGGGGGGCTGGATACGCAGTATTTT. This sequence encodes CASSLSGGLDTQYF.

To note about this clonotype: Germline is not matched at one junction end, which may reflect a read error. V usage is TRBV7-2 and J usage is TRBJ2-7, with no clear D. The germline V gene has CDR1 SGHTA and CDR2 FQGNSA. The CDR3 extends over 13 amino acids. The CDR3: CANSLPSSDEQYF. The CDR3 region has the DNA TGTGCCAACAGCTTACCTTCTAGTGACGAGCAGTACTTC.

This clonotype was counted between two and nine times. The gene calls are TRBV25-1 and TRBJ2-7; D gene uncertain. V gave up 4 bases and J gave up 5 bases, with 18 bases separating them. The CDR3 runs to 15 residues. Germline loops: CDR1 MGHDK, CDR2 SYGVNS. This CDR3 reads CASSGPLVDAHEQYF. The CDR3 DNA follows: TGTGCCAGCAGTGGGCCCCTAGTTGACGCCCACGAGCAGTACTTC.

This clonotype was counted between two and nine times. V is TRBV10-3 and J is TRBJ1-2; D is unresolved. V lost 3 bases to trimming and J lost 0 bases, with 5 bases between them. The CDR3 runs 13 residues. Per germline, CDR1 ENHRY and CDR2 SYGVKD. Here the CDR3 reads CAISEKTNYGYTF. The CDR3 DNA reads TGTGCCATCAGTGAAAAGACTAACTATGGCTACACCTTC.

This clonotype was observed a handful of times. The V and J genes are TRBV11-2 and TRBJ2-5; TRBD1 matches at 7 bases. TRBJ2-7 explains the end of the DNA better; the J call may be wrong. The CDR3 consists of 14 residues. Germline values: CDR1 SGHAT, CDR2 FQNNGV. CDR3 coding DNA: TGTGCCAGCAGCCAACGGGGACAGAAGTACGAGCAGTACTTC. Its translation is CASSQRGQKYEQYF.

The J gene is TRBJ1-4, the V gene TRBV2; TRBD1 might be the D (5 bases). The CDR3 is 12 residues long. V shed 8 bases and J shed 5 bases, with 9 bases lying between them. Germline loops: CDR1 SNHLY, CDR2 FYNNEI. Here the CDR3 DNA reads TGTGCCAGCGAAAGGGACAATGAAAAACTGTTTTTT. Translating it yields CASERDNEKLFF. Together with reference TRBV2 and TRBJ1-4, the CDR3 gives the full variable domain: EPEVTQTPSHQVTQMGQEVILRCVPISNHLYFYWYRQILGQKVEFLVSFYNNEISEKSEIFDDQFSVERPDGSNFTLKIRSTKLEDSAMYFCASERDNEKLFFGSGTQLSVL.